In its sample, the clone carrying this TCR beta chain was seen once. The CDR3 is made up of 15 amino acids. Germline V gene sequence: CDR1 MNHEY, CDR2 SVGAGI. The germline V and J ends were trimmed by 6 bases and 7 bases, with 19 bases remaining between them. The entry originates in a study of T cell responses to AZD1222 COVID-19 vaccine. Profiled with immunoSEQ multiplex PCR; TCRdb holds only in-frame clones, not every one. Found here are about 120,000 clones, 90% to 95% of them singletons; the top ten hold 2.5% to 3%. The receptor's source is an adult in good health. The specimen was peripheral blood, collected on day 0 of AZD1222 vaccination. The rearrangement joins TRBV6-5 to TRBJ1-5; D gene ambiguous. This chain's CDR3 is CASSSITVGRQPQHF. The CDR3 coding sequence is TGTGCCAGCAGCAGCATCACAGTAGGCCGGCAGCCCCAGCATTTT.